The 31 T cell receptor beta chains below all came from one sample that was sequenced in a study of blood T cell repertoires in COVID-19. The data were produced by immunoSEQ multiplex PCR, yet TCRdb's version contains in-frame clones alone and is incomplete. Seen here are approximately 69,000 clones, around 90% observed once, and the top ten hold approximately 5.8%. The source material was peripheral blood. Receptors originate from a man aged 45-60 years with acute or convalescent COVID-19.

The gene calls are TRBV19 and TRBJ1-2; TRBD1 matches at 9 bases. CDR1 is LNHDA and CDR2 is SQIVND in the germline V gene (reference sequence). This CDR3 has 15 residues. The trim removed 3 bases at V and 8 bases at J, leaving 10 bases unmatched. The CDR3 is CASSMLDRGIDGYTF. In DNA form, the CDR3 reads TGTGCCAGTAGTATGTTGGACAGGGGAATAGACGGCTACACCTTC.

The CDR3 sequence: CSAPIGGEQYF. The CDR3 coding sequence is TGCAGCGCCCCGATCGGAGGGGAGCAGTACTTC. The gene calls are TRBV29-1 and TRBJ2-7; D may be TRBD2 (6 bases). Germline CDR1 reads SQVTM; CDR2 reads ANQGSEA. Between the trimmed V and J ends, which lost 7 bases and 7 bases, there was a span of 14 bases. CDR3 length: 11 amino acids.

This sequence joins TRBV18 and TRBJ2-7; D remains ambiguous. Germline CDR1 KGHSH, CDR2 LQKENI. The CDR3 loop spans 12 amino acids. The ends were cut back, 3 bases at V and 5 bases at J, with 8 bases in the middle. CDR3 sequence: CASSPVSDEQYF. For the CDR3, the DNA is TGTGCCAGCTCACCCGTCTCAGACGAGCAGTACTTC.

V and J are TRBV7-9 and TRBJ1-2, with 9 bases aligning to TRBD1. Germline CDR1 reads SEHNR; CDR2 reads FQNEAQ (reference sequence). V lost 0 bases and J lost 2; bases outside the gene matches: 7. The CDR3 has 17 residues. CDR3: CASSLAIRQGDNYGYTF. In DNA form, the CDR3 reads TGTGCCAGCAGCTTAGCCATCCGACAGGGGGACAACTATGGCTACACCTTC.

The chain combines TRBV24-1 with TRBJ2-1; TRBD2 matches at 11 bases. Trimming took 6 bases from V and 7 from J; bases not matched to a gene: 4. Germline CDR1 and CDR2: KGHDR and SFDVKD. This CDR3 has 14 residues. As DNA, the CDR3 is TGTGCCACCAGTACTAGCGGGAGCAGTAATGAGCAGTTCTTC. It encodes CATSTSGSSNEQFF.

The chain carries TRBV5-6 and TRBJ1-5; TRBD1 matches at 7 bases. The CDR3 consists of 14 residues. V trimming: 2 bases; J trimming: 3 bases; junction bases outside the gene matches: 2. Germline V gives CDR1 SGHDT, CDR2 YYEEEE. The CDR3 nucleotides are TGTGCCAGCAGCTTACAGGGGACCAATCAGCCCCAGCATTTT. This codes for CASSLQGTNQPQHF.

CDR3: CAISEPGLGKYYEQYF. The CDR3 nucleotides read TGTGCCATCAGTGAACCGGGACTAGGGAAATACTACGAGCAGTACTTC. The genes are TRBV10-3 and TRBJ2-7; 8 bases agree with TRBD2. Germline CDR1 and CDR2: ENHRY and SYGVKD. CDR3 length equals 16 residues. After removal of 3 bases from V and 3 bases from J, the junction contained 10 bases not matched to a gene.

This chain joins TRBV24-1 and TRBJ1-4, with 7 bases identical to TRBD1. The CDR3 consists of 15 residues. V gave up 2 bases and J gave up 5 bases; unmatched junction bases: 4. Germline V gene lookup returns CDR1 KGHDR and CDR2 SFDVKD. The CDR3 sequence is CATSDSGGPNEKLFF. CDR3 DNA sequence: TGTGCCACCAGTGATTCAGGGGGACCGAATGAAAAACTGTTTTTT.

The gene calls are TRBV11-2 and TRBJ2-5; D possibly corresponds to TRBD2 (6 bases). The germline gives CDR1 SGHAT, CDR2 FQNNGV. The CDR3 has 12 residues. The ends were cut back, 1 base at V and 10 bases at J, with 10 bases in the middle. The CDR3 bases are TGTGCCAGCAGCTTAGCACCGGGACTCCAGTACTTC. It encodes CASSLAPGLQYF.

The CDR3 sequence is CASSLGTSGSYEQYF. The CDR3 DNA reads as TGTGCCAGCAGCCTTGGGACTAGCGGATCCTACGAGCAGTACTTC. The V call is TRBV28, the J call TRBJ2-7, with TRBD2 matching over 11 bases. Trimming removed 6 bases from V and 1 base from J; junction bases left unmatched: 5. The V gene's germline CDR1 is MDHEN and CDR2 SYDVKM. The CDR3 has 15 amino acids.

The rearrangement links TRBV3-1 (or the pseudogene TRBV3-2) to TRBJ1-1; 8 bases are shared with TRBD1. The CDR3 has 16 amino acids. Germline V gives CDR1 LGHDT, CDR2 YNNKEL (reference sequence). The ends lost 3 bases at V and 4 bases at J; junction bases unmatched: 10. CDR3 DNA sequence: TGTGCCAGCAGCCAGGCCAGGACAGGGCCTTTCACTGAAGCTTTCTTT. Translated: CASSQARTGPFTEAFF.

This chain's CDR3 is CASSPTIRQGNTIYF. The DNA of the CDR3 is TGTGCCAGCAGTCCCACAATCCGACAGGGAAACACCATATATTTT. V and J are TRBV6-5 and TRBJ1-3; TRBD1 might be the D (5 bases). Germline V gives CDR1 MNHEY, CDR2 SVGAGI. The CDR3 runs 15 residues. Trimming cost V 5 bases and J 4 bases, with 15 bases left between them.

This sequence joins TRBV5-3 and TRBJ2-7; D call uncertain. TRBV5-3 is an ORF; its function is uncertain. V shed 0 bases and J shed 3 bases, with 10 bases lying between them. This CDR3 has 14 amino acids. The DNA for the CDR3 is TGTGCCAGAAGCTTGGCTAGAATTTTCTACGAGCAGTACTTC. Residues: CARSLARIFYEQYF.

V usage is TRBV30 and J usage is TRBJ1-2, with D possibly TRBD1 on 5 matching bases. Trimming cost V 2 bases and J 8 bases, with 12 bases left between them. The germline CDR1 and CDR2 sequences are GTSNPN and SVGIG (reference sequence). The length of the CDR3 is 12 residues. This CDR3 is CAWSPHRGGYTF. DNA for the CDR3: TGTGCCTGGAGTCCCCATCGGGGGGGCTACACCTTC. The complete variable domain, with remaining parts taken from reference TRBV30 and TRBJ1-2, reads SQTIHQWPATLVQPVGSPLSLECTVEGTSNPNLYWYRQAAGRGLQLLFYSVGIGQISSEVPQNLSASRPQDRQFILSSKKLLLSDSGFYLCAWSPHRGGYTFGSGTRLTVV.

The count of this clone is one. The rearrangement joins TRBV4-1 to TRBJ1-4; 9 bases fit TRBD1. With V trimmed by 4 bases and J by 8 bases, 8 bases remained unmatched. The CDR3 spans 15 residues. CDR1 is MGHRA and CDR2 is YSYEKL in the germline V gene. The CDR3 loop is CASSPPGQGGEKLFF. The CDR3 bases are TGCGCCAGCAGCCCTCCGGGACAGGGTGGGGAAAAACTGTTTTTT.

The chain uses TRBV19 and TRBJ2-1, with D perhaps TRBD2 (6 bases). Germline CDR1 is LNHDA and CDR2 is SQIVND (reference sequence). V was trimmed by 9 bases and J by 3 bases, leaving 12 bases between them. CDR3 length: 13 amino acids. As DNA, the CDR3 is TGTGCCAGCTCTAGCGTAAGCTACAATGAGCAGTTCTTC. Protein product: CASSSVSYNEQFF.

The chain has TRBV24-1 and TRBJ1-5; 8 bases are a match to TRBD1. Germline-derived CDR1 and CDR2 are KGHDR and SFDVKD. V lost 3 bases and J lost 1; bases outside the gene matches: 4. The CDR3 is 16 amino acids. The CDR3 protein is CATSDEDRESNQPQHF. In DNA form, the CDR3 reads TGTGCCACCAGTGATGAGGACAGGGAAAGCAATCAGCCCCAGCATTTT.

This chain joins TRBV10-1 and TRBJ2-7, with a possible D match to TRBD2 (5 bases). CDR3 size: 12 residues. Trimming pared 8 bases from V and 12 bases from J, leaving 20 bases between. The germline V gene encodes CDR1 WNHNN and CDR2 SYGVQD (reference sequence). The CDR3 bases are TGCGCCAGCCGGCCGGGGTGGCTGCCCCGGTACTTC. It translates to CASRPGWLPRYF.

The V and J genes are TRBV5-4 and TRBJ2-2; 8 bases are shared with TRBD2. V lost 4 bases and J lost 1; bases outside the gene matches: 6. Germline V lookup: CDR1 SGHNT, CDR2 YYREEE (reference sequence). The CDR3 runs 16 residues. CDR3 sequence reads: CASSPASGWNTGELFF. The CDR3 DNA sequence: TGTGCCAGCAGCCCCGCTAGCGGGTGGAACACCGGGGAGCTGTTTTTT.

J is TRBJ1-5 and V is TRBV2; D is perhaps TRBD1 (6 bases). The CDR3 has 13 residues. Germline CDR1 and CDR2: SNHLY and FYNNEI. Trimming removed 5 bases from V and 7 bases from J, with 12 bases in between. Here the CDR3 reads CASSSTQGQPQHF. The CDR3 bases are TGTGCCAGCAGTAGTACCCAGGGGCAGCCCCAGCATTTT.

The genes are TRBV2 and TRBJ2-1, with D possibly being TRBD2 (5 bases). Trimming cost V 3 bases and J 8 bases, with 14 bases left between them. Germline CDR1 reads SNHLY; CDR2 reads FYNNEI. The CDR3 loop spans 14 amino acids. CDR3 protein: CASSEPLPGDEQFF. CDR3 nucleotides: TGTGCCAGCAGTGAGCCCTTACCCGGGGATGAGCAGTTCTTC.

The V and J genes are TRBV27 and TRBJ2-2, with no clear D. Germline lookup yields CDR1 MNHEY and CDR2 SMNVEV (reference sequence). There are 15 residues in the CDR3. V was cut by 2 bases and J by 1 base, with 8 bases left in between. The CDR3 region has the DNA TGTGCCAGCAGTTTAAAGCCAGGGAACACCGGGGAGCTGTTTTTT. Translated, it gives CASSLKPGNTGELFF.

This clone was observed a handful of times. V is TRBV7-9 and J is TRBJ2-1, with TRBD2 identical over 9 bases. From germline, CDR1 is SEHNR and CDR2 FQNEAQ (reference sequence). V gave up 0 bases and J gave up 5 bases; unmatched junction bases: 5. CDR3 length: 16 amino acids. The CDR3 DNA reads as TGTGCCAGCAGCTTAGCGAGACTAGCGGAAAACAATGAGCAGTTCTTC. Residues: CASSLARLAENNEQFF.

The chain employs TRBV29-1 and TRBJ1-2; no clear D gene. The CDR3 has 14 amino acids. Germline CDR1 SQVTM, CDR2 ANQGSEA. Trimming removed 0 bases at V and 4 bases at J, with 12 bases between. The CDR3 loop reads CSVEDEDSSYGYTF. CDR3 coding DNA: TGCAGCGTTGAAGATGAGGATTCTAGCTATGGCTACACCTTC.

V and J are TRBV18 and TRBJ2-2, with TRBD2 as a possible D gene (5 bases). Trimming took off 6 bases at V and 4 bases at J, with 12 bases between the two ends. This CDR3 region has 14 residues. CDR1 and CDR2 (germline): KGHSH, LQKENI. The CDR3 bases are TGTGCCAGCTCCCTAGGACTCGTCACCGGGGAGCTGTTTTTT. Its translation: CASSLGLVTGELFF.

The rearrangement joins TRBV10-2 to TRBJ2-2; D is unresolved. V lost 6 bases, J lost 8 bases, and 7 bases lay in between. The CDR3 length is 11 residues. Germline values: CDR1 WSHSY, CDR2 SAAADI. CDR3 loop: CASRSEGELFF. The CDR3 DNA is TGCGCCAGCAGATCGGAGGGGGAGCTGTTTTTT.

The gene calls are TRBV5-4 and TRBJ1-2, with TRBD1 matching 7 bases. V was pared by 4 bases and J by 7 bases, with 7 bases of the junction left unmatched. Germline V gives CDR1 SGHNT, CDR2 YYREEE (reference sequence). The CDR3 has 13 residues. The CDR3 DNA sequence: TGTGCCAGCAGCCGACAGGGCGGAGGTGGCTACACCTTC. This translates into CASSRQGGGGYTF.

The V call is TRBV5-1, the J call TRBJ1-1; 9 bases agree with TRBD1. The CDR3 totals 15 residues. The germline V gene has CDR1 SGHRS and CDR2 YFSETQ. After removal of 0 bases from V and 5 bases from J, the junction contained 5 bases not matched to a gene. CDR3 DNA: TGCGCCAGCAGCTTGGAGGGGACAGGGAGTACTGAAGCTTTCTTT. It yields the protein CASSLEGTGSTEAFF.

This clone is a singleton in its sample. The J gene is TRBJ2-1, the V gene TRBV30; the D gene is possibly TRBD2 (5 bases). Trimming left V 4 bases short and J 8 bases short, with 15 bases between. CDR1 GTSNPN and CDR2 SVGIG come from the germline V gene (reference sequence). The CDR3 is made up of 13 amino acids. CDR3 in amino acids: CAWNPSREHEQFF. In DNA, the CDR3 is TGTGCCTGGAATCCTTCCCGGGAACATGAGCAGTTCTTC.

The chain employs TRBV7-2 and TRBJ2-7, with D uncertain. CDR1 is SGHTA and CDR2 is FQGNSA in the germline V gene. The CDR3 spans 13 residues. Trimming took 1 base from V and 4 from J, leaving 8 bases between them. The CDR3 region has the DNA TGTGCCAGCAGCTTAGAACAGTCGTACGAGCAGTACTTC. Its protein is CASSLEQSYEQYF.

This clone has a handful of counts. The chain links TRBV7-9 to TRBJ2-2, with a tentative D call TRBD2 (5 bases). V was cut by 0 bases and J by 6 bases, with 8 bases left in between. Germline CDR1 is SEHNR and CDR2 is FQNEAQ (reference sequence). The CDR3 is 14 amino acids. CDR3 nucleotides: TGTGCCAGCAGCTTAGCTGGGCGGGCCGGGGAGCTGTTTTTT. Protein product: CASSLAGRAGELFF.